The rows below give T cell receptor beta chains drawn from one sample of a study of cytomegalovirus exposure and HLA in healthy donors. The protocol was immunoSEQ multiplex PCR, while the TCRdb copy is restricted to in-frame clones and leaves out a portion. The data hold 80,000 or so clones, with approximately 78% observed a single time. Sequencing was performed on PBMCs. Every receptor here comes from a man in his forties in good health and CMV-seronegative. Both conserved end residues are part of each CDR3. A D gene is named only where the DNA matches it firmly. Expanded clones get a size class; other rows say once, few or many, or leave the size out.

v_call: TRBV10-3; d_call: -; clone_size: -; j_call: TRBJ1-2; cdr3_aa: CAIESSGKDGYTF; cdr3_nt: TGTGCCATCGAGTCCTCAGGTAAAGATGGCTACACCTTC
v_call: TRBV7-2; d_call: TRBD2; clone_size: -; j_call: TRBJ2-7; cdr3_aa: CASSLRLAEAYEQYF; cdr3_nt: TGTGCCAGCAGCTTAAGACTAGCGGAAGCCTACGAGCAGTACTTC
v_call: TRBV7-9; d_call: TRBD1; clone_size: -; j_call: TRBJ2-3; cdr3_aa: CASSLPIGDRLSTDTQYF; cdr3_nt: TGTGCCAGCAGCTTACCGATAGGGGACAGATTAAGCACAGATACGCAGTATTTT
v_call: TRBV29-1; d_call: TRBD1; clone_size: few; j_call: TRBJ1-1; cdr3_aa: CSAHLWTGTTEAFF; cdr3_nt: TGCAGCGCCCACCTCTGGACAGGGACCACTGAAGCTTTCTTT
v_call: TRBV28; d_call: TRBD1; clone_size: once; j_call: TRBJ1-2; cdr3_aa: CASSLHGQGDGYTF; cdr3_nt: TGTGCCAGCAGTTTGCATGGGCAGGGGGACGGCTACACCTTC
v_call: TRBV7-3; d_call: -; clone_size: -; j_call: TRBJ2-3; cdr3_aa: CASSLEVASGRDTQYF; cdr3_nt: TGTGCCAGCAGCTTAGAGGTAGCGTCGGGTCGAGATACGCAGTATTTT
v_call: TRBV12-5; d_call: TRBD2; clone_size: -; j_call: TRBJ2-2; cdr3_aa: CASGLKAGTSGTVGELFF; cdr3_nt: TGTGCTAGTGGTTTGAAAGCCGGGACTAGCGGGACGGTCGGGGAGCTGTTTTTT
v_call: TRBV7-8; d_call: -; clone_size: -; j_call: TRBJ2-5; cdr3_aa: CASSRIQPGTQYF; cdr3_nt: TGTGCCAGCAGCAGAATACAACCGGGGACCCAGTACTTC
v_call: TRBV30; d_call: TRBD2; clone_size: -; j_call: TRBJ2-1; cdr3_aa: CAWAGTSGMGEQFF; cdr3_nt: TGTGCCTGGGCCGGGACTAGCGGGATGGGGGAGCAGTTCTTC
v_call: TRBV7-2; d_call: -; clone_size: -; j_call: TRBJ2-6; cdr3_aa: CASSLIGAGANVLTF; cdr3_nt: TGTGCCAGCAGCTTAATAGGGGCTGGGGCCAACGTCCTGACTTTC
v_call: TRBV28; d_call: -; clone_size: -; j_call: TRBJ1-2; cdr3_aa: CASSLMRGGLGGYTF; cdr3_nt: TGTGCCAGCAGTTTAATGAGGGGGGGTCTAGGTGGCTACACCTTC
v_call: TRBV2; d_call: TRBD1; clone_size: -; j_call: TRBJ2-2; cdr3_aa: CASSGPGQGGTGELFF; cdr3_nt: TGTGCCAGCAGTGGGCCAGGACAGGGTGGGACCGGGGAGCTGTTTTTT
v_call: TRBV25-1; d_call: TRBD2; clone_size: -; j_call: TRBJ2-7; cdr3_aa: CASSEPAGNYEQYF; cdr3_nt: TGTGCCAGCAGTGAACCAGCGGGAAACTACGAGCAGTACTTC
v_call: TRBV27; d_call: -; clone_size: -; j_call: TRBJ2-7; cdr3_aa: CASKFQGGYEQYF; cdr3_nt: TGTGCCAGCAAGTTTCAGGGGGGCTACGAGCAGTACTTC
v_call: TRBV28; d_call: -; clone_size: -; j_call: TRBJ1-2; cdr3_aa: CASSLRQQINYGYTF; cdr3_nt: TGTGCCAGCAGTTTACGTCAACAGATTAACTATGGCTACACCTTC
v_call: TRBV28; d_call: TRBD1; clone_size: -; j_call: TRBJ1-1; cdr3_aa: CASQTGIMNTEAFF; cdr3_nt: TGTGCCAGCCAGACAGGGATAATGAACACTGAAGCTTTCTTT
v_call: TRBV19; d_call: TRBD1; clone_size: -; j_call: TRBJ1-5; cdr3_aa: CASSMGQDNQPQHF; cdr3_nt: TGTGCCAGTAGTATGGGACAGGACAATCAGCCCCAGCATTTT
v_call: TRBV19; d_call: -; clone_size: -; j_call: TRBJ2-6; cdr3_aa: CASRLQGSGANVLTF; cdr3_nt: TGTGCCAGTAGACTACAGGGATCTGGGGCCAACGTCCTGACTTTC
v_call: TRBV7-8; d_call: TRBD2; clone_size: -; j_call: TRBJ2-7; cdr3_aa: CASSPAGTSNYEQYF; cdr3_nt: TGTGCCAGCAGCCCAGCAGGGACTAGCAACTACGAGCAGTACTTC
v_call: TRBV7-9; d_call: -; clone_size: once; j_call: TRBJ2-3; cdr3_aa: CASSLDSPGVVADTQYF; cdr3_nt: TGTGCCAGCAGCTTAGACAGCCCAGGTGTAGTCGCAGATACGCAGTATTTT
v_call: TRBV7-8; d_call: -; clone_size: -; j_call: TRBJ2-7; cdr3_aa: CASSLMTTQPYEQYF; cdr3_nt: TGTGCCAGCAGCTTAATGACGACACAACCCTACGAGCAGTACTTC
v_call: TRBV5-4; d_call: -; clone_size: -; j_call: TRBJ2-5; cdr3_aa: CASSLGRGGETQYF; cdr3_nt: TGTGCCAGCAGCTTGGGGAGAGGCGGCGAGACCCAGTACTTC
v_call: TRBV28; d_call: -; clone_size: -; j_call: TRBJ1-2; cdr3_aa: CASSLSLQGNYGYTF; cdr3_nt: TGTGCCAGCAGTTTATCCCTACAGGGCAACTATGGCTACACCTTC
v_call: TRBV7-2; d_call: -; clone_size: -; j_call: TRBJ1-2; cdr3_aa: CASSPVGGRGGYGYTF; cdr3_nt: TGTGCCAGCAGCCCCGTTGGGGGGAGGGGGGGCTATGGCTACACCTTC
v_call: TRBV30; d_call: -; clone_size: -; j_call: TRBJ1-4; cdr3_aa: CAWRRYSGEKLFF; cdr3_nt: TGTGCCTGGCGTCGGTACTCGGGTGAAAAACTGTTTTTT
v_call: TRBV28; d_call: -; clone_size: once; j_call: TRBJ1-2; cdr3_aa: CASSGAMGGAFYGYTF; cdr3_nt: TGTGCCAGCAGCGGGGCAATGGGGGGGGCTTTCTATGGCTACACCTTC
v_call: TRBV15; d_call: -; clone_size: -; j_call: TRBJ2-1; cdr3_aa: CATREDSHNEQFF; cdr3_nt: TGTGCCACCAGGGAGGACAGCCACAATGAGCAGTTCTTC
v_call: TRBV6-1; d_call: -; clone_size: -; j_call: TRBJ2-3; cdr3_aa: CASTRTRTDTQYF; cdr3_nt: TGTGCCAGCACCCGGACACGCACAGATACGCAGTATTTT
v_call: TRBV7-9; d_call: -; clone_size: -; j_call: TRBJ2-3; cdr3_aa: CASSLLAALTDTQYF; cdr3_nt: TGTGCCAGCAGCTTATTGGCGGCCCTCACAGATACGCAGTATTTT
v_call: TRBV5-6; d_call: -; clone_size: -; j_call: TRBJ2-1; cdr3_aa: CASSLRAIDEQFF; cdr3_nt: TGTGCCAGCAGCCTACGTGCAATCGATGAGCAGTTCTTC
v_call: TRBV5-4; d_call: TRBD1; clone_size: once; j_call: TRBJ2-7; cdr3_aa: CASSLRSGTAYEQYF; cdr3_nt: TGTGCCAGCAGCTTGAGATCCGGGACAGCCTACGAGCAGTACTTC
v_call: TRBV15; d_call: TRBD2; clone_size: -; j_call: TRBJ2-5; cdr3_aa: CATSRLAGEETQYF; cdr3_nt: TGTGCCACCAGCAGGCTAGCGGGAGAAGAGACCCAGTACTTC
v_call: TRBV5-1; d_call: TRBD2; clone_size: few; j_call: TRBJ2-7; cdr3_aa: CASSPSTSGSPEQYF; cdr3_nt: TGCGCCAGCAGCCCATCGACTAGCGGGTCACCCGAGCAGTACTTC
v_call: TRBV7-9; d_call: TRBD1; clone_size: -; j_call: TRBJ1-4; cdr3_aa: CASSPDREGRNEKLFF; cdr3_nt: TGTGCCAGCAGCCCGGACAGGGAAGGGCGTAATGAAAAACTGTTTTTT
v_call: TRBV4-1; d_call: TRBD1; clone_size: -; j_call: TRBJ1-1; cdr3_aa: CASSQGGQLRNTEAFF; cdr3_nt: TGCGCCAGCAGCCAAGGGGGACAGCTCCGGAACACTGAAGCTTTCTTT
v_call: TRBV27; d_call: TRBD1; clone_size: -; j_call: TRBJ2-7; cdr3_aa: CASSPWDRPYEQYF; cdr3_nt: TGTGCCAGCAGTCCGTGGGACAGGCCCTACGAGCAGTACTTC
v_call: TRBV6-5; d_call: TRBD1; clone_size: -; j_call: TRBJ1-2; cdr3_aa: CASRYTGQTGYGYTF; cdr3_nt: TGTGCCAGCAGGTACACGGGACAGACCGGTTATGGCTACACCTTC
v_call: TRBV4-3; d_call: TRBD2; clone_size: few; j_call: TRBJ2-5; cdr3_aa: CASSQDGGPIAGGRETQYF; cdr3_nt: TGCGCCAGCAGCCAAGATGGGGGCCCCATAGCGGGAGGAAGGGAGACCCAGTACTTC
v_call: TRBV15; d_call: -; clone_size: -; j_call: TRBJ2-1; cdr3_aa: CATEDGMNSYNEQFF; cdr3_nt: TGTGCCACCGAAGACGGGATGAACTCCTACAATGAGCAGTTCTTC
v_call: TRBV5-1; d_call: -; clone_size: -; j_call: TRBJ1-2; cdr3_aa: CASSLDLNSGYTF; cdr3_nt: TGCGCCAGCAGCTTGGACTTGAATTCTGGCTACACCTTC
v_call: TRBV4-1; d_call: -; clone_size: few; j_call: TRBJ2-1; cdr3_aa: CASSRVGGSWSSYNEQFF; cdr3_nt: TGCGCCAGCAGCCGGGTCGGCGGTTCCTGGAGCTCCTACAATGAGCAGTTCTTC
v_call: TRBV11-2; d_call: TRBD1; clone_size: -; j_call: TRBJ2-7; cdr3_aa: CASSNPGQGIYEQYF; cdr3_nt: TGTGCCAGCAGCAATCCGGGACAGGGCATCTACGAGCAGTACTTC
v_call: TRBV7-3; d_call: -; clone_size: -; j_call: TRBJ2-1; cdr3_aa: CASSSQGYNEQFF; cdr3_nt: TGTGCCAGCAGCTCACAGGGTTACAATGAGCAGTTCTTC
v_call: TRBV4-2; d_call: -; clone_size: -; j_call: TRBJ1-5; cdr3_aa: CASSQSLTRSQHF; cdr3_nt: TGTGCCAGCAGCCAAAGCCTCACCAGGTCCCAGCATTTT
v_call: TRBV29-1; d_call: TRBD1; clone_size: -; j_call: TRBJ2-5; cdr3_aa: CSVTPGQGVAETQYF; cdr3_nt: TGCAGCGTTACCCCCGGACAGGGGGTCGCGGAGACCCAGTACTTC
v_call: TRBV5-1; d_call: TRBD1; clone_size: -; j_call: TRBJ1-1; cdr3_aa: CASSWDRNTEAFF; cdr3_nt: TGCGCCAGCAGCTGGGACAGGAACACTGAAGCTTTCTTT
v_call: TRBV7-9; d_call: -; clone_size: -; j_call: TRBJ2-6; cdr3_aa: CASSLVVLPSGANVLTF; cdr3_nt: TGTGCCAGCAGCTTAGTTGTCCTACCCTCTGGGGCCAACGTCCTGACTTTC
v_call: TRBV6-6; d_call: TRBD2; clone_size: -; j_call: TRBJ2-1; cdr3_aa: CASSYSPNGGNEQFF; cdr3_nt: TGTGCCAGCAGTTACTCGCCCAACGGGGGGAATGAGCAGTTCTTC
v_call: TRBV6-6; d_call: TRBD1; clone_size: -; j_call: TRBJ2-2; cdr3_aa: CAAGQGSTGELFF; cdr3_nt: TGTGCCGCGGGACAGGGGAGCACCGGGGAGCTGTTTTTT
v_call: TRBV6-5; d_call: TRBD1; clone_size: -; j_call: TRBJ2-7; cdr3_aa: CASSRPGGHLEQYF; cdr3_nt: TGTGCCAGCAGTAGACCAGGGGGCCACCTTGAGCAGTACTTC
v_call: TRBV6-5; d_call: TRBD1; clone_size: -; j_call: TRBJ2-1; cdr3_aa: CASSNLGDSSYNEQFF; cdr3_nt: TGTGCCAGCAGTAACTTAGGGGACAGCTCCTACAATGAGCAGTTCTTC
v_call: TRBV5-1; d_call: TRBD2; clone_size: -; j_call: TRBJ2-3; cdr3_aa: CASSFWTSGSPLADTQYF; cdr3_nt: TGCGCCAGCAGCTTCTGGACTAGCGGGAGTCCCCTTGCAGATACGCAGTATTTT
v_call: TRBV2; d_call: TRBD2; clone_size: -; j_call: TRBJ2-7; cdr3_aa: CASSVSLTSGTPEQYF; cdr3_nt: TGTGCCAGCAGTGTATCCCTGACTAGCGGGACCCCCGAGCAGTACTTC
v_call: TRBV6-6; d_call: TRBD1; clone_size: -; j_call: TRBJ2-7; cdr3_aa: CASSYSAGQGAQEQYF; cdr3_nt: TGTGCCAGCAGTTACTCGGCGGGACAGGGGGCGCAGGAGCAGTACTTC
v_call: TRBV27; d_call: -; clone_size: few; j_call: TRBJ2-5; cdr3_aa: CASSLSGRGETQYF; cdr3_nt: TGTGCCAGCAGTTTATCTGGTCGAGGGGAGACCCAGTACTTC
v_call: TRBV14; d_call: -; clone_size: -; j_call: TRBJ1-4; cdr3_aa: CASSRTNRVTGEKLFF; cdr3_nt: TGTGCCAGCAGCCGAACAAACAGGGTTACGGGTGAAAAACTGTTTTTT
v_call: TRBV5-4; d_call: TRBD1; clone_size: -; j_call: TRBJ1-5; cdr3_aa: CASSLAGTGQPQHF; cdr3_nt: TGTGCCAGCAGCTTGGCCGGGACAGGTCAGCCCCAGCATTTT
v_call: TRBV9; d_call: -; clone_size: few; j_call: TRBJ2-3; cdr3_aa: CASSPNRIASTDTQYF; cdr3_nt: TGTGCCAGCAGCCCAAACAGGATCGCTAGCACAGATACGCAGTATTTT
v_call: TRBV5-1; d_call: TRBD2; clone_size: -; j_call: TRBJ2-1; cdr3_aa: CASSLAGLAENNEQFF; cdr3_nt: TGCGCCAGCAGCTTGGCGGGACTAGCGGAAAACAATGAGCAGTTCTTC